Included here is one T cell receptor (beta chain) sequence, with context. Its specific antigen is unknown. The sample holds no much larger clone one base away, and base qualities are not on file. Library generation was performed with the immunoSEQ multiplex PCR assay. A mixture of 60 forward primers for TCR Vbeta segments and 13 reverse primers for TCR Jbeta segments was used in the multiplex PCR. A multiplex PCR assay on genomic DNA amplified the CDR3 region of rearranged TCR beta genes. On the Illumina HiSeq System, the amplified TCR beta libraries were sequenced as 87-base-pair reads. The authors' analysis ran thus. A later analysis tallied roughly 76 million unique TCR beta chains across the 610 or so repertoires, and around 9.9 million of those chains were shared by two or more donors. To remove PCR and sequencing errors, raw reads were error-corrected and collapsed into unique sequences using a nearest-neighbor algorithm that merged closely related sequences. Alignment of CDR3 sequences to IMGT reference sequences was used to assign V, D and J gene segments. Each retained sequence needed at least a six-nucleotide match to both a V gene segment and a J gene segment. Rearrangements were called productive when the CDR3 lacked stop codons and stayed in frame with V and J; all others were non-productive. Following IMGT convention, CDR3 was defined as the stretch from the second conserved V-encoded cysteine up to the conserved J-encoded phenylalanine. In an earlier analysis of approximately 500 of the donors, sequences lacking an unambiguous match to a single V gene segment were excluded. In an earlier analysis of some 590 of the donors, V segments were called functional above 56.7% productive rearrangements and were called segregating when the between-donor standard deviation exceeded 5%. A statistical classification framework was built to diagnose cytomegalovirus status from the catalog of TCR beta chain sequences. In a later analysis, TCR nucleotide sequences were compared against IMGT/GENE-DB human TR gene sequences so that V and J genes could be assigned. A later analysis assigned CDR3 sequences and most-parsimonious VDJ recombination scenarios with the TCRdist pipeline. A later analysis defined each TCR beta chain by its CDR3 amino acid sequence plus V-gene family, and excluded reads lacking a unique V-gene family. A later analysis removed 450 to 600 highly shared, low-generation-probability nucleotide sequences to deal with suspected cross-contamination and a sequencing artifact. For each public chain, a later analysis derived a clonal expansion index from normalized ranks of inferred template counts within each repertoire. A later analysis computed generation probabilities with a VDJ recombination model fitted to out-of-frame rearrangements, and checked the results against IGoR. In a later analysis, TCR-TCR, TCR-HLA and TCR-CMV co-occurrence was scored with hypergeometric tests, and a repertoire-size bias correction was applied to TCR pairs. To estimate false discovery rates, a later analysis permuted the HLA or CMV assignments 20 times. In a later analysis, co-occurring TCRs were grouped using DBSCAN, with TCRdist sequence similarity added in when clustering inside HLA-allele-positive subsets. Co-occurrence clustering excluded repertoires with fewer than 30,000 or more than 120,000 public chains, plus five with anomalous nucleotide sharing. Entries here come from immuneACCESS through TCRdb and include only in-frame sequences with V and J called. Some clones fail to appear in such tables; in the studies checked, an unresolved V gene covers under half of the shortfall, and the cause of the remainder is unknown. The D gene and trimming were derived from the DNA, and the V and J assignments and clone size from that table. The sample contains approximately 150,000 clones, 75% of them found a single time. About 11% of the sample rests with the top ten.

Sequences SGHTA (CDR1) and FQGNSA (CDR2) are obtained from the germline V gene. A distance of 11 bases separates the germline ends of V and J, which lose 5 bases and 2 bases respectively. The CDR3 runs 14 amino acids, cysteine and phenylalanine included. Left in the record is the CDR3 DNA by itself, 42 bases read in frame from the first base. In total, approximately 690 healthy bone marrow donors made up the cohort. Cohort members were all nominally healthy when sampled, although unrecorded immune exposures were likely present. The donor tested CMV seropositive, placing the donor among the 289 seropositive members of the cohort. A peripheral blood sample was collected from each donor, and TCR beta sequencing was performed on peripheral blood mononuclear cells. The Qiagen DNeasy Blood Extraction Kit was used to extract genomic DNA from the blood cell samples. This sample is drawn from a study of cytomegalovirus exposure and HLA in healthy donors (dated by TCRdb to 2016 to 2017). Context from the whole study: An earlier analysis of roughly 500 of the donors reported 276 Gb of sequence data and 100 million to 140 million unique TCR beta sequences from about 179 million T cells. About 300 gigabases of sequencing data and 70 million to 85 million unique TCR sequences were included in an early release covering about 700 HLA-typed donors. Of the approximately 370 genotyped donors, less than 85% were placed in the genetic ancestry cluster associated with self-reported Caucasian donors. The study aimed to test whether cataloging public T cell receptors could reveal signatures of past pathogen exposure. Using immunosequencing, the study profiled T cell repertoires from 666 subjects and related those repertoires to cytomegalovirus serostatus. Along with the approximately 650-subject first cohort, a separate validation cohort of about 110 different subjects was used. High-throughput TCR immunosequencing, statistical association of individual TCRs with disease status, and machine learning were combined to predict cytomegalovirus infection status. To study patterns of TCR occurrence, a later analysis re-analyzed previously published TCR beta repertoires from more than 550 donors and added high-resolution HLA genotyping. The later analysis used no new phenotypic data to find candidate immune exposures, relying instead on TCR beta sequences and their occurrence across donors. In an earlier analysis of over 550 of the donors, high-throughput TCR beta sequencing was used to judge whether each TCR beta V gene segment behaved as functional or pseudogenic. Alongside the repertoire data, information on donor age, sex, ethnicity and CMV serostatus was compiled. In a later genetic analysis, genome-wide SNP genotypes for about three fifths of the roughly 670 donors were used, and that subset was treated as a discovery cohort. Every discovery cohort repertoire had been produced on one sequencing platform. HLA typing covered class I and class II loci at four-digit resolution. Typing coverage differed by locus: A, B, C, DRB1 and DQB1 were typed in roughly 629-630 donors, DQA1 in around 500, DPA1 in around 610, and DPB1 in just under 490. Because of strong linkage in the cohort, roughly five DR-DQ haplotypes were treated as single units for association and clustering. On average, around 230,000 unique TCR beta nucleotide sequences were sequenced per donor among more than 350 genotyped donors of the cohort, with 15% to 20% of those sequences being non-productive.

Results the study describes overall, beyond this receptor: According to a later analysis, TCR association rates differed among HLA loci, with DRB1 alleles showing the most associated TCRs and HLA-C alleles showing the fewest. HLA typing was unavailable for some donors at each locus, so association tests used only the typed subset. Several of the top co-occurrence clusters appeared to be linked to parvovirus B19, influenza, CMV and Epstein-Barr virus, according to a later analysis. Strong co-occurrence of HLA alleles, especially DR and DQ, made assigning TCR associations to individual alleles difficult. In this cohort, only TCR beta chains were sequenced, and detectable features were limited by the absence of alpha or paired-chain data. A total of 150 or so TCR beta chains were listed by the study as associated with cytomegalovirus. Correlated functional status among segregating V segments might be attributable to linkage disequilibrium, but an unknown experimental factor could not be ruled out. According to the authors, the approach could potentially be generalized to other disease states and immunological phenotypes. A later genetic analysis associated a missense DCLRE1C variant with V-gene and J-gene trimming of TCR beta chains, and an independent cohort replicated the association. A later analysis found that HLA-associated TCR beta chains were more clonally expanded and had lower generation probabilities than equally common non-associated chains. While some public TCRs were present in many individuals, most TCR sequences turned up only very rarely across donors. A further reported finding was that TCR beta sequences accurately predicted the HLA-A and HLA-B alleles for most subjects in the first cohort. A cluster of highly shared sequence variants was judged likely to be a technical artifact of the sequencing pipeline. Compared with the roughly 720-donor mean, donors in an Asian-associated ancestry cluster had fewer N-insertions in productive TCRs, according to a later genetic analysis. CMV serostatus was the only immune exposure information available for the cohort. The presence/absence analyses assumed that sequencing depth was roughly uniform across donors, and that assumption may not be true. Some IMGT-functional V segments, including TRBV6-2 and TRBV6-3, could not be told apart with the 87-base-pair reads, so those segments were excluded. The classifier was reported to diagnose cytomegalovirus status with high specificity and sensitivity in both the original cohort and the validation cohort. A later analysis associated roughly 17,000 TCR beta sequences with specific HLA alleles at a false discovery rate of 0.05. The earlier analysis of around 600 of the donors excluded roughly 16 rarely observed V segments, including chromosome 9 orphons, because counts were too low. In vitro tests confirmed that a few of the cytomegalovirus-associated TCR beta chains recognize cytomegalovirus antigens. Broadly in line with IMGT annotations, most TCR beta V segments showed up in productive rearrangements about 87% or about 30% of the time in an earlier analysis of around 550 of the donors. According to a later analysis, most CMV-associated TCR beta chains appeared to be HLA-restricted, and the HLA associations seemed to be driven largely by CMV exposure.

The chain couples TRBV7-2 to TRBJ2-3; the D gene cannot be named for sure. The clonotype originates from a man aged 18 to 29 in good health and CMV-seropositive. The sample taken for sequencing was PBMCs. The CDR3 region reads CASSPDFYTDTQYF. The bases read TGTGCCAGCAGCCCCGACTTCTACACAGATACGCAGTATTTT.